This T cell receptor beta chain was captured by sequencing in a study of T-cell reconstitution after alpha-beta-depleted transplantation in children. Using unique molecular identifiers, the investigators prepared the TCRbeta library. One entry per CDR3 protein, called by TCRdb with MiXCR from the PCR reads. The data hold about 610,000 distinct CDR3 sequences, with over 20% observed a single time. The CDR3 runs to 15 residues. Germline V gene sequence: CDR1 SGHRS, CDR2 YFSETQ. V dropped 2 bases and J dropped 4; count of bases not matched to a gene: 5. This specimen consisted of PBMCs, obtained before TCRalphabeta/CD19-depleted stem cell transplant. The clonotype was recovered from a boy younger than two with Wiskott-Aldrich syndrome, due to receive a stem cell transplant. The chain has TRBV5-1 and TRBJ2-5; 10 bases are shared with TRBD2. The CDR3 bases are TGCGCCAGCAGCTTAACTAGCGGGAATGGAGAGACCCAGTACTTC. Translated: CASSLTSGNGETQYF.